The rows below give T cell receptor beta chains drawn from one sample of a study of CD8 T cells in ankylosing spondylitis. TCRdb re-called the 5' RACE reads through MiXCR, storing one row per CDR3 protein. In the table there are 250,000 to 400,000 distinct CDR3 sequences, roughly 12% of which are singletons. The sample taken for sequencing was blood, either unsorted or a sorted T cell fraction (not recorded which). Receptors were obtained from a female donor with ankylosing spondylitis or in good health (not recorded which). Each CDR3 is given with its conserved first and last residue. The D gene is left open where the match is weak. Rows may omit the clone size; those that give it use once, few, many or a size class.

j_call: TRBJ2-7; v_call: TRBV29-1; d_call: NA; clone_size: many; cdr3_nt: TGCAGCGTTGGGGCGGATTCCTACGAGCAGTACTTC; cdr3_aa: CSVGADSYEQYF
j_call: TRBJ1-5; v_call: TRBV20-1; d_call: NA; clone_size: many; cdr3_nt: TGCAGTGCCCGGCCGGGACGGAGCAATCAGCCCCAGCATTTT; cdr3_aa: CSARPGRSNQPQHF
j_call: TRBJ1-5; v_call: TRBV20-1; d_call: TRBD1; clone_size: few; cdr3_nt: TGCAGTGTGGGACAGGGTGAGATTAGTCAGCCCCAGCATTTT; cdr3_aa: CSVGQGEISQPQHF
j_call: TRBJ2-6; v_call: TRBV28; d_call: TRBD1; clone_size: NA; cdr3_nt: TGTGCCAGCAGTTTAAGGACAGGGGGCTCTGGGGCCAACGTCCTGACTTTC; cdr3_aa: CASSLRTGGSGANVLTF
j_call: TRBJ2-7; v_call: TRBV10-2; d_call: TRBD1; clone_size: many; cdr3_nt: TGCGCCAGCAGGAGGTGGACAGGGGGATCCTACGAGCAGTACTTC; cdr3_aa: CASRRWTGGSYEQYF
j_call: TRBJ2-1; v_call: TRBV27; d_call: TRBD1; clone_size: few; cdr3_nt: TGTGCCAGCAGTTTATCCGGACAGGGGGCGCCAGTGAATGAGCAGTTCTTC; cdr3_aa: CASSLSGQGAPVNEQFF
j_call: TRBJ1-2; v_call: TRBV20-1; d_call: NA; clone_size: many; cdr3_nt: TGCAGTTCACGACCTCCGACAGGATTCTATGGCTACACCTTC; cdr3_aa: CSSRPPTGFYGYTF
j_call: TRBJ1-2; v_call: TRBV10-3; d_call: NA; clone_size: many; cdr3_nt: TGTGCCATCAGTGAGGAGGGGCGGATTAATGGCTACACCTTC; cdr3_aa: CAISEEGRINGYTF
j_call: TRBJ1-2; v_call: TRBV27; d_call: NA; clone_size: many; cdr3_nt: TGTGCCAGAACTTATGGCTACACCTTC; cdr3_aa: CARTYGYTF
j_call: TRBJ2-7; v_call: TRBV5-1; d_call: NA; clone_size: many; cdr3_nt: TGCGCCAGCAGCCTGGACCGAAGCACTTACGAGCAGTACTTC; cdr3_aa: CASSLDRSTYEQYF
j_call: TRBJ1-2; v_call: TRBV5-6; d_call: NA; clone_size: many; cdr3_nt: TGTGCCAGCAGCACCCGCGCGGAAGGCTACACCTTC; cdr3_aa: CASSTRAEGYTF
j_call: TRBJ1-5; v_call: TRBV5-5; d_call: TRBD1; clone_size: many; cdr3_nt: TGTGCCAGCAGGCGGACAGGGGCGAGCAATCAGCCCCAGCATTTT; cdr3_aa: CASRRTGASNQPQHF
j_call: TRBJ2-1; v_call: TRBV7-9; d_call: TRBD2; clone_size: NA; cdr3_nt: TGTGCCAGCAGCCCGCCCGCTAGCGGGGGTGTCTACAATGAGCAGTTCTTC; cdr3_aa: CASSPPASGGVYNEQFF
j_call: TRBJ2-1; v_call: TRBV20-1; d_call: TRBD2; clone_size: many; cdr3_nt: TGCAGTGCTAGAAGGCGCGGGACTAGTATCTATGAGCAGTTCTTC; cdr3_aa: CSARRRGTSIYEQFF
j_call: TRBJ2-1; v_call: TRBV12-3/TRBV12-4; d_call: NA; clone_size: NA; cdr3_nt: TGTGCCAGCAGGGCTAATACCCCTATCATCGGTGAGCAGTTCTTC; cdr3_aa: CASRANTPIIGEQFF
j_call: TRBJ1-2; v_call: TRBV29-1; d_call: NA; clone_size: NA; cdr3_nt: TGCAGCGTTCTACAATCCGGGATCTATGGCTACACCTTC; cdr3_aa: CSVLQSGIYGYTF
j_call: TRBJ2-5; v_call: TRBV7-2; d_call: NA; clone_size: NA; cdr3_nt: TGTGCCAGCAGCTTAGCGTGGCGGGAGACCCAGTACTTC; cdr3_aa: CASSLAWRETQYF
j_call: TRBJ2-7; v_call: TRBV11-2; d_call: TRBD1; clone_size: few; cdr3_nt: TGTGCCAGCAGCACCTGGACAGGGGGCTACGAGCAGTACTTC; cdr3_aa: CASSTWTGGYEQYF
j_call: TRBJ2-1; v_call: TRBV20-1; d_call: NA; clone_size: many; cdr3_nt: TGCAGTGCTAGCCCCGGACTGGTCGAAAGGACCTACTCTGGTGAGCAGTTCTTC; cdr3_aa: CSASPGLVERTYSGEQFF
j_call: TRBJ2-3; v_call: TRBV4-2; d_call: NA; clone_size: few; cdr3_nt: TGTGCCAGCAGCCAAGAGAAAGGCACAGATACGCAGTATTTT; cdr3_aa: CASSQEKGTDTQYF
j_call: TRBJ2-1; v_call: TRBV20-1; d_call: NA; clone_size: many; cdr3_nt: TGCAGTGCTAGAGACGGGCCCAAGCAGTTCTTC; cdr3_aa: CSARDGPKQFF
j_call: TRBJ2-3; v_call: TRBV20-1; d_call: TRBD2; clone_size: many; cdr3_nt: TGCAGTGCCCACCCAGGACTAGCGGGAGGGTACCTTGGCGATACGCAGTATTTT; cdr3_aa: CSAHPGLAGGYLGDTQYF
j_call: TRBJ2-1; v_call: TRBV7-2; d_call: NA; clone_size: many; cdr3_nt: TGTGCCAGCAGCTTCGAGGTCGAGCAGTTCTTC; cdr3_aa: CASSFEVEQFF
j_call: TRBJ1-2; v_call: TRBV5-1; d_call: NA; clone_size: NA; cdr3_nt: TGCGCCAGCAGCTTCCCGGGGTTCAGGCTGCGTGGCTACACCTTC; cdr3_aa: CASSFPGFRLRGYTF
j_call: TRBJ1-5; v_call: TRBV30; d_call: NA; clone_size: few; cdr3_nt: TGTGCCTGGAGTGTACCAGATGGTTCCCAGCATTTT; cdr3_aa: CAWSVPDGSQHF
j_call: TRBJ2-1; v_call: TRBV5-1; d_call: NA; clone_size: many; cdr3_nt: TGCGCCAGCAGCTCGTCCCCGGGAGACAATGAGCAGTTCTTC; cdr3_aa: CASSSSPGDNEQFF
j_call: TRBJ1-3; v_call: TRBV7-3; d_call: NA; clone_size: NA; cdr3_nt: TGTGCCAGCAGCTTGGGCCCTAACGTGGGAAACACCATATATTTT; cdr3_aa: CASSLGPNVGNTIYF
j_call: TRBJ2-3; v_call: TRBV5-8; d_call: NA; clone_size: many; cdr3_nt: TGTGCCAGCAGCTTGGCCGGACTAGGGGGTGCGGATACGCAGTATTTT; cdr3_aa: CASSLAGLGGADTQYF
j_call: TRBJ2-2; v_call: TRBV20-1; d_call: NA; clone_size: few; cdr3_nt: TGCAGTGCTACTCCCCGGACTCCAAACACCGGGGAGCTGTTTTTT; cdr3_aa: CSATPRTPNTGELFF
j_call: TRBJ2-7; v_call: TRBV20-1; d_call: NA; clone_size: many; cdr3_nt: TGCAGTGCCCCGGACTACCTGACCTACGAGCAGTACTTC; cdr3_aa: CSAPDYLTYEQYF
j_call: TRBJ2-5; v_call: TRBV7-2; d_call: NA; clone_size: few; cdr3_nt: TGTGCCAGCAGCTTACCAGGTTCGGAGACCCAGTACTTC; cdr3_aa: CASSLPGSETQYF
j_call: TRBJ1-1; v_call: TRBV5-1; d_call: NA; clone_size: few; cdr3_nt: TGCGCCAGCAGCCCGCAACAGGCGACGGGGGTTAAAGCTTTCTTT; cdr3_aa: CASSPQQATGVKAFF
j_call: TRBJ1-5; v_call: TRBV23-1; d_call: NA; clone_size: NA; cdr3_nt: TGCGCCAGCAGTCACCCTATGCACCCCCAGCATTTT; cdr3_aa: CASSHPMHPQHF
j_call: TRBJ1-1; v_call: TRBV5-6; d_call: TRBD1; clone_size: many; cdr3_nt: TGTGCCAGCAGCTTGGCGACAGGGGGGGCATTCACTGAAGCTTTCTTT; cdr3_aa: CASSLATGGAFTEAFF
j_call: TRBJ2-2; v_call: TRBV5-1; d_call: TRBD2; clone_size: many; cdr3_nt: TGCGCCAGCAGCGATCTAGCGGGACAAGGGACCGGGGAGCTGTTTTTT; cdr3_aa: CASSDLAGQGTGELFF
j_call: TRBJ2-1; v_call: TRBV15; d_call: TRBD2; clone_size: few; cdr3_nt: TGTGCCACCAGCAGAGACTCGAGACTAGCGGGTTCCTACAATGAGCAGTTCTTC; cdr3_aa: CATSRDSRLAGSYNEQFF
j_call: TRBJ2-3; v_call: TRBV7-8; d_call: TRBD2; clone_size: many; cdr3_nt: TGTGCCAGCAGCTTACAGCGGGAGGGCCCAGATACGCAGTATTTT; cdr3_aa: CASSLQREGPDTQYF
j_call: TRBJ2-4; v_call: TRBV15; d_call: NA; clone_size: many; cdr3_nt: TGTGCCACCAGCCTAGACAGGTTACTAGCCAAAAACATTCAGTACTTC; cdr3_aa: CATSLDRLLAKNIQYF
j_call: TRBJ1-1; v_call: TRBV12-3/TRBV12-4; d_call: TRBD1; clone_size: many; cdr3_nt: TGTGCCAGCAGTTTTGGGACAGGGCTTATTACTGAAGCTTTCTTT; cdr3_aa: CASSFGTGLITEAFF
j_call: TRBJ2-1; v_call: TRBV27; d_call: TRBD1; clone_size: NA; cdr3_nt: TGTGCCAGCAGTTTTATCGGACAGGGTCCCTACAATGAGCAGTTCTTC; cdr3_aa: CASSFIGQGPYNEQFF
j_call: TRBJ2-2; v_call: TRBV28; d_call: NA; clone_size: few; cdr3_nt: TGTGCCAGCAGTTTGAACGGCGCCGATTGGGCCGGGGAGCTGTTTTTT; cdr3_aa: CASSLNGADWAGELFF
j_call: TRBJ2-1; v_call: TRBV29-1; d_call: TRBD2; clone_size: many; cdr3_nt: TGCAGCGTTGAAGTGAGGCAGCGGGGGGGCGGAGAGCAGTTCTTC; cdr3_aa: CSVEVRQRGGGEQFF
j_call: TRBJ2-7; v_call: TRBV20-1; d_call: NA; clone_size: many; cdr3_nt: TGCAGTGCTAGAAGTGTTGGGACCAACACCTACGAGCAGTACTTC; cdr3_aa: CSARSVGTNTYEQYF
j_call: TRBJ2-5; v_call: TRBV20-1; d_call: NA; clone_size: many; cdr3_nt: TGCAGTCTCTCGGCGGGGGCCGCCCAAGAGACCCAGTACTTC; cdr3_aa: CSLSAGAAQETQYF
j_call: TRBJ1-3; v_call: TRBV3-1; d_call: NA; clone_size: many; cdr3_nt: TGTGCCAGCAGCCAAGCGTTAGCTGGAAACACCATATATTTT; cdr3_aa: CASSQALAGNTIYF
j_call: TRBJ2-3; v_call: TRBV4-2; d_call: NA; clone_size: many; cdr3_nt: TGTGCCAGCAGCCAAGAAGAGGGCTACACAGATACGCAGTATTTT; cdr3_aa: CASSQEEGYTDTQYF
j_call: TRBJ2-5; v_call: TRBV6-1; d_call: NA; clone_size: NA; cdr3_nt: TGTGCCAGCAGTGGAGGCCTTGTAGTGGAGACCCAGTACTTC; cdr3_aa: CASSGGLVVETQYF
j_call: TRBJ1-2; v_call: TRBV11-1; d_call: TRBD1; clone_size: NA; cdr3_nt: TGTGCCAGCAGCTTTCGGACAGGTGGGGATCCTTATGGCTACACCTTC; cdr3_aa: CASSFRTGGDPYGYTF
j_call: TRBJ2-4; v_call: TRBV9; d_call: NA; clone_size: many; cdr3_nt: TGTGCCAGCAGCGAGGGGTTAGCCAAAAACATTCAGTACTTC; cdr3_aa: CASSEGLAKNIQYF
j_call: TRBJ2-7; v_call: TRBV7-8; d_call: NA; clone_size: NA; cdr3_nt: TGTGCCAGCAGCTTAAGACGGGAAGGGGGCTACGAGCAGTACTTC; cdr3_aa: CASSLRREGGYEQYF
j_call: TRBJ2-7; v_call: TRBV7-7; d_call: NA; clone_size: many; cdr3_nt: TGTGCCAGCAGCAAAGGGGTCAACTCCTACGAGCAGTACTTC; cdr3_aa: CASSKGVNSYEQYF
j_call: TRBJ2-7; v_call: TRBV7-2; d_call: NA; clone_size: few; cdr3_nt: TGTGCCAGCAGCTTAGAAGAAGGGCATTCCTACGAGCAGTACTTC; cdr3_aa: CASSLEEGHSYEQYF
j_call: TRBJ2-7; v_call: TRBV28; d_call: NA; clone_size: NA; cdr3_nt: TGTGCCACCTCCCCCCGGCTCGAAACCTACGAGCAGTACTTC; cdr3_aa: CATSPRLETYEQYF